The 5 T cell receptor beta chains presented below share a single source sample, sequenced in a study of spatial heterogeneity in lung cancer. Documented time point: sample taken at primary tumor resection. The study sequenced unsorted whole RNA from tumor, nontumor lung or frozen PBMC. TCRdb reprocessed the 5' RACE reads with MiXCR, giving one entry per CDR3 protein. The repertoire includes around 40,000 distinct CDR3 sequences, roughly 5.5% of them detected once, and just over 25% sits in the top ten. This sample comprised PBMCs, obtained at surgery. All receptors derive from a female donor with early-stage non-small cell lung cancer.

This clonotype was seen at least ten times. The chain has TRBV7-9 and TRBJ1-2, with 10 bases matching TRBD1. Germline trimming cut 4 bases from V and 0 bases from J; bases unmatched to any gene: 5. The CDR3 contains 16 residues. The germline gives CDR1 SEHNR, CDR2 FQNEAQ (reference sequence). The CDR3 loop is CASSSGQGGANYGYTF. The CDR3 region has the DNA TGTGCCAGCAGCTCAGGACAGGGGGGTGCTAACTATGGCTACACCTTC.

Judged by abundance, this clonotype is medium-sized (0.01 to 0.1%). The V gene is TRBV20-1, the J gene TRBJ1-5; D unresolved. CDR1 is DFQATT and CDR2 is SNEGSKA in the germline V gene (reference sequence). V lost 3 bases, J lost 4 bases, and 7 bases lay in between. The CDR3 has 12 amino acids. The CDR3 nucleotides read TGCAGTGCTAGGCGCTGGAATCAGCCCCAGCATTTT. It codes for CSARRWNQPQHF.

This clonotype was detected a few times. V usage is TRBV18 and J usage is TRBJ2-7; D is undetermined. V was trimmed by 2 bases and J by 0 bases, leaving 14 bases between them. Germline V gene lookup returns CDR1 KGHSH and CDR2 LQKENI. The length of the CDR3 is 16 residues. The CDR3 nucleotides read TGTGCCAGCTCACCATTGCCCGGCGTCAGCTCCTACGAGCAGTACTTC. The encoded protein is CASSPLPGVSSYEQYF.

The chain employs TRBV5-1 and TRBJ2-5, with D perhaps TRBD2 (6 bases). Germline CDR1 reads SGHRS; CDR2 reads YFSETQ. The ends were cut back, 3 bases at V and 4 bases at J, with 10 bases in the middle. This CDR3 comprises 13 residues. Here the CDR3 reads CASSSGERETQYF. The CDR3 region has the DNA TGCGCCAGCAGCTCGGGGGAAAGAGAGACCCAGTACTTC.

This clonotype came up many times. The chain recombines TRBV11-2 with TRBJ2-7; weak D call: TRBD2 (5 bases). The CDR3 length is 17 residues. With 1 base removed from V and 2 bases from J, the gap between germline ends came to 18 bases. From germline, CDR1 is SGHAT and CDR2 FQNNGV. CDR3 DNA: TGTGCCAGCAGCTTAGGCTACCAACTTCGGACTGCCTACGAGCAGTACTTC. Protein sequence: CASSLGYQLRTAYEQYF.